This T cell receptor beta chain was retrieved from a study of early T cells in non-severe SARS-CoV-2 infection. As for the study in general: Bulk RNA taken from unsorted whole blood was sequenced, leaving chains unpaired. Overall study findings and caveats: Private and CD4 specificities were missed by VDJdb matching, skewed to anti-spike CD8.

CDR3 size: 13 residues. CDR1 and CDR2 from the germline V gene are MNHEY and SMNVEV (reference sequence). Trimming removed 0 bases at V and 5 bases at J, with 5 bases between. This clonotype was seen ten or more times. Its antigen is currently unknown. Researchers attached unique molecular identifiers to individual cDNA molecules. TCRdb fed the 5' RACE reads into MiXCR, producing one record per CDR3 protein. The table lists about 68,000 distinct CDR3 sequences, roughly an eighth of them singletons. V and J are TRBV27 and TRBJ2-1; D gene unclear. This clonotype was obtained from an adult who was a healthcare worker with PCR-confirmed SARS-CoV-2 infection or an uninfected control (not recorded which). Sequencing was done on a sample of whole blood. In DNA form, the CDR3 reads TGTGCCAGCAGTTTATCGAAAGACAATGAGCAGTTCTTC. As protein: CASSLSKDNEQFF.